The 27 T cell receptor beta chains given below trace back to one sample, sequenced in a study of PD-1 blockade in classical Hodgkin lymphoma. Data came from immunoSEQ multiplex PCR; TCRdb stores just in-frame clones and leaves some out. This table has roughly 94,000 clones, roughly 91% appearing once. Described time point: cycle 4 day 1 (C4D1), after around six weeks of nivolumab. Relapse was seen in all patients after autologous stem cell transplantation, and brentuximab vedotin exposure was variable. The sample in question was peripheral blood mononuclear cells (PBMCs), obtained before the fourth cycle of nivolumab. The receptors here all came from a human donor with classical Hodgkin lymphoma.

The V and J genes are TRBV14 and TRBJ1-2; 12 bases align to TRBD1. The CDR3 extends over 14 amino acids. V dropped 5 bases and J dropped 11; count of bases not matched to a gene: 9. Per germline, CDR1 SGHDN and CDR2 FVKESK. In DNA, the CDR3 is TGTGCCAGCAGCGACCTGAGGGACAGGGGGCTTTACACCTTC. This sequence encodes CASSDLRDRGLYTF.

The CDR3 DNA follows: TGTGCCAGCAGCGGCCGGGACAGGGTCGACGAGCAGTACTTC. Translation: CASSGRDRVDEQYF. The gene calls are TRBV7-9 and TRBJ2-7; 9 nucleotides match TRBD1. Germline V lookup: CDR1 SEHNR, CDR2 FQNEAQ (reference sequence). The CDR3 is 14 residues long. J lost 5 bases, V lost 5 bases, and 7 bases had no gene match. Combining the CDR3 with reference TRBV7-9 and TRBJ2-7 gives the whole variable domain DTGVSQNPRHKITKRGQNVTFRCDPISEHNRLYWYRQTLGQGPEFLTYFQNEAQLEKSRLLSDRFSAERPKGSFSTLEIQRTEQGDSAMYLCASSGRDRVDEQYFGPGTRLTVT.

The chain joins TRBV11-2 to TRBJ1-1, with TRBD1 as a possible D gene (5 bases). The germline gives CDR1 SGHAT, CDR2 FQNNGV. The CDR3 is 17 amino acids. Trimming cost V 1 base and J 3 bases, with 18 bases left between them. This CDR3 is CASSLVESSRDDTEAFF. The CDR3 DNA follows: TGTGCCAGCAGCTTAGTTGAGAGCAGTAGGGACGACACTGAAGCTTTCTTT.

The V gene is TRBV7-2, the J gene TRBJ2-1, with TRBD1 matching over 7 bases. Germline V CDR1 and CDR2: SGHTA, FQGNSA. V lost 4 bases and J lost 2; bases outside the gene matches: 8. The CDR3 has 16 residues. This CDR3 is CASSSHTGAPYNEQFF. In nucleotides, the CDR3 is TGTGCCAGCAGCTCACACACAGGGGCCCCCTACAATGAGCAGTTCTTC.

The V call is TRBV10-1, the J call TRBJ2-1, with D perhaps TRBD2 (6 bases). V shed 3 bases and J shed 8 bases, with 17 bases lying between them. Looked up from germline, CDR1 is WNHNN and CDR2 is SYGVQD (reference sequence). The CDR3 is made up of 15 amino acids. The DNA for the CDR3 is TGCGCCAGCAGTGATGGTGGGCTGGGGGGTTATGAGCAGTTCTTC. Its translation: CASSDGGLGGYEQFF.

The chain couples TRBV6-5 to TRBJ1-2; no clear D. The CDR3 contains 14 residues. The germline gives CDR1 MNHEY, CDR2 SVGAGI. V was shortened by 2 bases and J by 6 bases, with 13 bases between the two germline ends. The CDR3 reads CASSYLRETDGYTF. In DNA, the CDR3 is TGTGCCAGCAGTTACCTGAGGGAGACGGATGGCTACACCTTC.

V and J are TRBV5-6 and TRBJ1-2; D gene ambiguous. V was shortened by 3 bases and J by 7 bases, with 10 bases between the two germline ends. The CDR3 is 12 amino acids. Germline CDR1 reads SGHDT; CDR2 reads YYEEEE. The CDR3 DNA reads TGTGCCAGCAGCTCAAGGGCATCTGGCTACACCTTC. Its translation: CASSSRASGYTF.

The rearrangement links TRBV29-1 to TRBJ1-2, with D perhaps matching TRBD1 (5 bases). CDR3 length equals 14 residues. CDR1 and CDR2 (germline): SQVTM, ANQGSEA. With 6 bases removed from V and 5 bases from J, the gap between germline ends came to 19 bases. This CDR3 is CSVELRDGPYGYTF. As DNA, the CDR3 is TGCAGCGTCGAACTCCGGGACGGACCTTATGGCTACACCTTC.

The chain uses TRBV7-6 and TRBJ2-3, with 12 bases aligning to TRBD2. With 2 bases clipped from V and 4 bases from J, the junction kept 1 base outside the gene matches. The CDR3 is made up of 15 amino acids. CDR1 is SGHVS and CDR2 is FNYEAQ in the germline V gene. CDR3 nucleotides: TGTGCCAGCAGCTTACTAGCGGGAGGGCCAGATACGCAGTATTTT. This codes for CASSLLAGGPDTQYF.

V and J are TRBV19 and TRBJ2-7; TRBD2 aligns across 9 bases. J lost 4 bases, V lost 4 bases, and 5 bases had no gene match. The CDR3 has 14 residues. Germline lookup yields CDR1 LNHDA and CDR2 SQIVND (reference sequence). The CDR3 sequence: CASSKRTSEYEQYF. The CDR3 bases are TGTGCCAGTAGTAAGCGGACTAGCGAATACGAGCAGTACTTC.

The chain combines TRBV28 with TRBJ2-7; the match to TRBD1 covers 7 bases. Germline V gene data show CDR1 as MDHEN and CDR2 as SYDVKM. CDR3 length equals 16 residues. Trimming at V came to 2 bases and at J to 0 bases, leaving 7 bases not matched to a gene. The CDR3 loop reads CASSLETGTSSYEQYF. In DNA, the CDR3 is TGTGCCAGCAGTTTAGAGACAGGGACCAGCTCCTACGAGCAGTACTTC.

The chain has TRBV6-1 and TRBJ2-7, with 7 bases fitting TRBD1. V dropped 4 bases and J dropped 3; count of bases not matched to a gene: 6. CDR1 and CDR2 (germline): MNHNS, SASEGT. The CDR3 has 14 residues. The CDR3 sequence is CASSARGQDYEQYF. CDR3 in DNA: TGTGCCAGCAGTGCCCGAGGACAGGACTACGAGCAGTACTTC.

The chain has TRBV19 and TRBJ1-1; D is perhaps TRBD1 (6 bases). V shed 7 bases and J shed 3 bases, with 18 bases lying between them. This CDR3 has 15 residues. Germline V gene sequence: CDR1 LNHDA, CDR2 SQIVND (reference sequence). CDR3 in amino acids: CASKPSGGAYTEAFF. CDR3 bases: TGTGCCAGTAAGCCCTCGGGGGGCGCGTACACTGAAGCTTTCTTT.

This chain uses TRBV15 with TRBJ1-2; D may be TRBD1 (6 bases). Trimming stripped 3 bases from V and 6 bases from J, with 14 bases between. The CDR3 extends over 14 amino acids. CDR1 and CDR2 from the germline V gene are LNHNV and YYDKDF (reference sequence). The CDR3 reads CATSRGGTFDGYTF. The CDR3 DNA is TGTGCCACCAGCAGGGGGGGGACATTCGATGGCTACACCTTC.

This clone has more than one count but fewer than ten. The chain combines TRBV30 with TRBJ1-5, with D unresolved. Germline V gene sequence: CDR1 GTSNPN, CDR2 SVGIG (reference sequence). V lost 0 bases and J 5 bases, leaving 8 bases between the germline ends. The CDR3 runs 13 residues. The CDR3 DNA reads TGTGCCTGGAGTGTACTCGGGGATCAGCCCCAGCATTTT. Residues: CAWSVLGDQPQHF.

V gene TRBV7-6 combines with J gene TRBJ1-1; D is possibly TRBD1 (6 bases). Germline CDR1 reads SGHVS; CDR2 reads FNYEAQ. This CDR3 contains 15 residues. Trimming took 7 bases from V and 0 from J, leaving 15 bases between them. CDR3 residues: CASKPDRTMNTEAFF. Written as DNA, the CDR3 is TGTGCCAGCAAGCCCGACAGGACTATGAACACTGAAGCTTTCTTT.

V and J are TRBV15 and TRBJ2-6, with TRBD1 matching 7 bases. The CDR3 consists of 15 residues. Trimming removed 3 bases from V and 2 bases from J; junction bases left unmatched: 1. The V gene's germline CDR1 is LNHNV and CDR2 YYDKDF (reference sequence). CDR3 bases: TGTGCCACCAGCAGGCAGGGGGCTGGGGCCAACGTCCTGACTTTC. It specifies CATSRQGAGANVLTF.

This chain connects TRBV13 to TRBJ2-1; a weak D match, TRBD2 (5 bases). Trimming shortened V by 7 bases and J by 7 bases, and 14 bases separated the two germline ends. CDR3 length: 13 residues. CDR1 and CDR2 from the germline V gene are PRHDT and FYEKMQ (reference sequence). The CDR3 region has the DNA TGTGCCAGCATCCTTCGGGGATATAATGAGCAGTTCTTC. Its translation: CASILRGYNEQFF.

This chain connects TRBV30 to TRBJ2-1; 12 nucleotides align to TRBD2. Trimming at V came to 0 bases and at J to 12 bases, leaving 9 bases not matched to a gene. The length of the CDR3 is 15 residues. Germline V gives CDR1 GTSNPN, CDR2 SVGIG (reference sequence). CDR3 bases: TGTGCCTGGAGTGTACCCACTAGCGGGAGGATTGCGCAGTTCTTC. Translated: CAWSVPTSGRIAQFF.

The V gene is TRBV6-6, the J gene TRBJ1-5; D might be TRBD1 (6 bases). The CDR3 totals 13 residues. The V and J ends lost 6 bases and 1 base respectively, with 7 bases between them. CDR1 and CDR2 from the germline V gene are MNHNY and SVGAGI (reference sequence). This chain's CDR3 is CASSGQSNQPQHF. In nucleotides, the CDR3 is TGTGCCAGCAGCGGACAGAGCAATCAGCCCCAGCATTTT.

The chain links TRBV12-5 to TRBJ1-2; unclear D gene. Germline CDR1 and CDR2: LGHNT and FRNRAP. Trimming stripped 6 bases from V and 8 bases from J, with 25 bases between. The CDR3 is made up of 16 amino acids. The CDR3 loop is CASGPLVRTEAQGYTF. CDR3 nucleotide sequence: TGTGCTAGTGGCCCCTTAGTGCGGACCGAGGCACAGGGCTACACCTTC.

The genes are TRBV7-6 and TRBJ2-5; D call uncertain. The germline V and J ends were trimmed by 2 bases and 1 base, with 11 bases remaining between them. Germline assignment: CDR1 SGHVS and CDR2 FNYEAQ. The CDR3 length is 15 residues. Here the CDR3 DNA reads TGTGCCAGCAGCTTAATTGGTGGGATCCAAGAGACCCAGTACTTC. Amino acids: CASSLIGGIQETQYF.

The gene calls are TRBV27 and TRBJ2-1, with 14 bases lining up with TRBD2. V trimming: 4 bases; J trimming: 0 bases; junction bases outside the gene matches: 17. The germline V gene has CDR1 MNHEY and CDR2 SMNVEV (reference sequence). This CDR3 is 22 amino acids long. CDR3 DNA: TGTGCCAGCAGTTCTAGGAATCCGGGACTAGCGGGAGCCCGAATCTCCTACAATGAGCAGTTCTTC. This gives the protein CASSSRNPGLAGARISYNEQFF.

This clone was observed a few times. This chain joins TRBV27 and TRBJ2-7; 8 bases align to TRBD1. Germline loops: CDR1 MNHEY, CDR2 SMNVEV (reference sequence). There are 14 residues in the CDR3. V lost 2 bases and J lost 3; bases outside the gene matches: 3. In DNA form, the CDR3 reads TGTGCCAGCAGTTTACAGGGGGCTAACTACGAGCAGTACTTC. Translating it yields CASSLQGANYEQYF.

V and J are TRBV6-1 and TRBJ2-1, with D perhaps assigned TRBD1 or TRBD2 (7 bases each). The V gene's germline CDR1 is MNHNS and CDR2 SASEGT. CDR3 length equals 15 residues. The V and J ends lost 4 bases and 5 bases respectively, with 15 bases between them. This CDR3 is CASSVRGGANNEQFF. The CDR3 DNA follows: TGTGCCAGCAGTGTCAGGGGGGGCGCCAACAATGAGCAGTTCTTC.

The V and J genes are TRBV11-1 and TRBJ2-5; D may be TRBD2 (6 bases). The CDR3 covers 16 residues. V shed 1 base and J shed 1 base, with 13 bases lying between them. Germline lookup yields CDR1 SGHAT and CDR2 FQDESV (reference sequence). The CDR3 sequence is CASSLVQEGPQETQYF. The CDR3 DNA reads as TGTGCCAGCAGCTTAGTCCAGGAGGGCCCCCAAGAGACCCAGTACTTC.

The chain has TRBV7-9 and TRBJ2-2, with D possibly being TRBD1 (6 bases). The V gene lost 5 bases and the J gene lost 4 bases, with 8 bases spanning the gap. Germline CDR1 reads SEHNR; CDR2 reads FQNEAQ (reference sequence). This CDR3 spans 13 amino acids. The CDR3 DNA follows: TGTGCCAGCAGCGGACAGTTCACCGGGGAGCTGTTTTTT. Its translation: CASSGQFTGELFF.